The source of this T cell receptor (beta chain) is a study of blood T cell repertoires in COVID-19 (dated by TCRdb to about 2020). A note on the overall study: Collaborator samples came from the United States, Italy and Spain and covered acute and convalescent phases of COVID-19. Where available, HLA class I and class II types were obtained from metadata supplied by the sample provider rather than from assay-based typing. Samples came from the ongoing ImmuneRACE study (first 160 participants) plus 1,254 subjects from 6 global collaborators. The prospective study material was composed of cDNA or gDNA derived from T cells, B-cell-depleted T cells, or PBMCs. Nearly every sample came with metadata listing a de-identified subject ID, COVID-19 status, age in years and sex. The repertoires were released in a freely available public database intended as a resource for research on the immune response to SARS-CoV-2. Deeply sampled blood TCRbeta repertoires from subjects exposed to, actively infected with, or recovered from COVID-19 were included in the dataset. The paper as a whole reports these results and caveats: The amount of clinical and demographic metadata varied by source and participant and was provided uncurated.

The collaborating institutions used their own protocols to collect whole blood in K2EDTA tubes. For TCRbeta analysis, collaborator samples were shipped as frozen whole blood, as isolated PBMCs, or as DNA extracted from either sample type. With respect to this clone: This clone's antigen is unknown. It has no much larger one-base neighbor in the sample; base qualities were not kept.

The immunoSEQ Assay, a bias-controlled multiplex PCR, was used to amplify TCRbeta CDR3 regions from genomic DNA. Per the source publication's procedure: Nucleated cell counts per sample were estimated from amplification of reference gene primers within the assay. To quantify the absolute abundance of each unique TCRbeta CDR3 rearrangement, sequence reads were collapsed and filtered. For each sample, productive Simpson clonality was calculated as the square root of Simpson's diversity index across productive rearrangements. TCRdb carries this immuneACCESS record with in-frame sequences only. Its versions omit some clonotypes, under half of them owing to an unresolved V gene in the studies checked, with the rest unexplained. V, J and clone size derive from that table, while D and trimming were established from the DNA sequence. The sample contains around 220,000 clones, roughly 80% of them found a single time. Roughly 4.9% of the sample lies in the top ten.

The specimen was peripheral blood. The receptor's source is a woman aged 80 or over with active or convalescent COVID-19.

The CDR3 region has the sequence CASSLTGGTEAFF. The nucleotide sequence is given as TGTGCCAGCAGTCTCACAGGTGGGACTGAAGCTTTCTTT. The rearrangement combines TRBV2 with TRBJ1-1; possibly the D gene is TRBD1, per 5 matching bases. The CDR3 runs 13 residues from the cysteine to the phenylalanine. This entry keeps only the CDR3 DNA: 39 bases, framed from base 1. V and J are truncated by 5 bases and 5 bases respectively, leaving an intervening sequence of 12 bases. For CDR1 and CDR2, the germline V gene lists SNHLY and FYNNEI.